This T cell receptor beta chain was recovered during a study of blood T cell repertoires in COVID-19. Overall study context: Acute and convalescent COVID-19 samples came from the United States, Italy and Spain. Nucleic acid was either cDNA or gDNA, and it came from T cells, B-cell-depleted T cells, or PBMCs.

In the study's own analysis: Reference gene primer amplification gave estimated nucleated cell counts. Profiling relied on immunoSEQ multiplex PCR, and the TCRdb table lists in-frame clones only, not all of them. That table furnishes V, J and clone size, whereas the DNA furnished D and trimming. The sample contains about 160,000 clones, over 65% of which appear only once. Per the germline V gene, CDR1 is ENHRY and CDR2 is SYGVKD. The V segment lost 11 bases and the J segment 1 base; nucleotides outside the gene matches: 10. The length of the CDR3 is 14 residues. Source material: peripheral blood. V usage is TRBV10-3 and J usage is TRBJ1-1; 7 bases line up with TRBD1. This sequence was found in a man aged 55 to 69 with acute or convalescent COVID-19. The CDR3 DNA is TGTGCCGCGCGAGACCGGGACAGGAACACTGAAGCTTTCTTT. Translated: CAARDRDRNTEAFF.